This T cell receptor (beta chain) appears in the sequencing data of a study of control samples from healthy donors and cancer patients. Deletions cut 4 bases from V and 0 bases from J, with 19 bases between. The germline gives CDR1 GTSNPN, CDR2 SVGIG (reference sequence). There are 18 residues in the CDR3. Repertoires were generated with immunoSEQ multiplex PCR, while TCRdb's copy carries only in-frame clones and drops some. The sample consists of fewer than 200,000 clones, 93% of them appearing once. Sequencing input: blood. This chain connects TRBV30 to TRBJ2-6, with unresolved D. The clonotype comes from a woman in her sixties or seventies in good health. DNA for the CDR3: TGTGCCTGGAAAATCGCGCATGGTTTCGGCTCTGGGGCCAACGTCCTGACTTTC. Translation: CAWKIAHGFGSGANVLTF.